Presented here are 11 T cell receptor beta chains from one specimen sequenced in a study of blood T cell repertoires in COVID-19. Using immunoSEQ multiplex PCR, the repertoire was profiled, and TCRdb retains in-frame clones only, with some absent. The top ten clones hold more than 4.5% of a sample with approximately 250,000 clones, around 86% of them seen once. The specimen sequenced was peripheral blood. These TCRs come from a woman aged 55 to 70 with COVID-19, enrolled during active disease.

A single count supports this clone. The J gene is TRBJ2-1, the V gene TRBV10-1; 8 bases align to TRBD2. The CDR3 is 15 residues long. From germline, CDR1 is WNHNN and CDR2 SYGVQD (reference sequence). Trimming at V came to 6 bases and at J to 0 bases, leaving 4 bases not matched to a gene. CDR3 nucleotide sequence: TGCGCCAGCAGCGGCGGGACTAGCTCCTACAATGAGCAGTTCTTC. Translation: CASSGGTSSYNEQFF.

The V and J genes are TRBV2 and TRBJ2-3; tentative D call: TRBD1 (6 bases). V lost 5 bases and J lost 2, with 8 bases in between. This CDR3 region has 13 residues. Germline-derived CDR1 and CDR2 are SNHLY and FYNNEI. CDR3 bases: TGTGCCAGCAGTACAGGGTACACAGATACGCAGTATTTT. Protein: CASSTGYTDTQYF.

The chain uses TRBV9 and TRBJ1-1; D remains ambiguous. Germline V gene sequence: CDR1 SGDLS, CDR2 YYNGEE. CDR3 size: 14 residues. Trimming stripped 0 bases from V and 1 base from J, with 7 bases between. The CDR3 here is CASSVADWNTEAFF. CDR3 DNA sequence: TGTGCCAGCAGCGTAGCCGACTGGAACACTGAAGCTTTCTTT.

V usage is TRBV3-1 (or the pseudogene TRBV3-2) and J usage is TRBJ2-1; 7 bases align to TRBD2. Germline CDR1 LGHDT, CDR2 YNNKEL (reference sequence). J was trimmed by 2 bases and V by 8 bases; bases with no gene match: 6. The CDR3 totals 14 residues. The CDR3 DNA is TGTGCCAGCGGGGGGGACTTGGCCTACAATGAGCAGTTCTTC. Protein: CASGGDLAYNEQFF.

This chain links TRBV5-6 with TRBJ1-5; TRBD1 agrees at 11 bases. The trim removed 4 bases at V and 7 bases at J, leaving 4 bases unmatched. Germline V gene data show CDR1 as SGHDT and CDR2 as YYEEEE. There are 14 residues in the CDR3. The CDR3 region is CASSIWTGGQPQHF. The CDR3 DNA follows: TGTGCCAGCAGCATCTGGACAGGGGGCCAGCCCCAGCATTTT.

A note on this clone: Other DNA sequences in this specimen translate into the identical CDR3. The rearrangement links TRBV9 to TRBJ1-1; possible D gene TRBD1, 6 bases. The germline V and J ends were trimmed by 3 bases and 1 base, with 10 bases remaining between them. The germline gives CDR1 SGDLS, CDR2 YYNGEE. The CDR3 is 14 amino acids. The CDR3 DNA reads TGTGCCAGCAGCGCACTAGGGGGGAACACTGAAGCTTTCTTT. Translated, it gives CASSALGGNTEAFF.

The J gene is TRBJ2-1, the V gene TRBV13; 7 positions match TRBD1. Germline CDR1 and CDR2: PRHDT and FYEKMQ (reference sequence). The CDR3 is 14 amino acids. Trimming removed 3 bases from V and 3 bases from J; junction bases left unmatched: 2. The CDR3 sequence is CASSFGTDYNEQFF. As DNA, the CDR3 is TGTGCCAGCAGCTTTGGGACAGACTACAATGAGCAGTTCTTC.

CDR3 in amino acids: CASSPGGYTDTQYF. The CDR3 DNA follows: TGTGCCAGCAGCCCAGGGGGCTACACAGATACGCAGTATTTT. The V and J genes are TRBV6-5 and TRBJ2-3; TRBD1 matches at 8 bases. From germline, CDR1 is MNHEY and CDR2 SVGAGI. The V and J ends lost 6 bases and 2 bases, in that order; junction bases with no gene match: 4. The CDR3 has 14 amino acids.

V gene TRBV14 combines with J gene TRBJ1-6; D is possibly TRBD1 (5 bases). V dropped 4 bases and J dropped 15 bases, with 19 bases sitting between them. The germline V gene encodes CDR1 SGHDN and CDR2 FVKESK. This CDR3 has 14 amino acids. The CDR3 nucleotides are TGTGCCAGCAGCCCCACTGGCGGGGCATCTCACCTCCACTTT. Translated, it gives CASSPTGGASHLHF.

The chain couples TRBV30 to TRBJ2-1; TRBD1 matches at 9 bases. V shed 2 bases and J 7 bases; nucleotides not matched to a gene: 9. The germline gives CDR1 GTSNPN, CDR2 SVGIG (reference sequence). The CDR3 has 15 residues. CDR3 nucleotide sequence: TGTGCCTGGAGTCGGGACAGGGAGGAGGGGAATGAGCAGTTCTTC. Its protein is CAWSRDREEGNEQFF.

This chain links TRBV7-9 with TRBJ2-3; D uncertain. Germline values: CDR1 SEHNR, CDR2 FQNEAQ (reference sequence). The CDR3 is 12 residues long. V lost 5 bases, J lost 9 bases, and 12 bases lay in between. The CDR3 protein is CASSPTQFTQYF. As DNA, the CDR3 is TGTGCCAGCAGCCCAACACAGTTCACGCAGTATTTT.